The clone carrying this TCR beta chain turned up a few times. Alongside a J-beta primer mix, a sample-barcoded 5' primer served in a second PCR lasting about 7 to 11 cycles. TCRdb redid the calling of the 5' RACE reads with MiXCR, one entry per CDR3 protein. Of some 690,000 distinct CDR3 sequences listed, about a fifth were seen once; the top ten hold about 22%. The data derive from a study of blood T cells in healthy people across ages. Germline loops: CDR1 ENHRY, CDR2 SYGVKD. V dropped 6 bases and J dropped 8; count of bases not matched to a gene: 7. CDR3 size: 13 residues. Sequences were obtained from blood. The chain carries TRBV10-3 and TRBJ1-2; the match to TRBD1 covers 9 bases. The receptor was isolated from a man between 65 and 79 years old in good health. The CDR3, as DNA: TGTGCCATCAGGTCGGGACAGGGTAACGGCTACACCTTC. This gives the protein CAIRSGQGNGYTF.